This T cell receptor beta chain was sequenced for a study of cytomegalovirus exposure and HLA in healthy donors. This clone was observed a single time. The antigen remains undetermined. General study points: According to the study, around 160 TCR beta chains were cytomegalovirus-associated.

Generated by immunoSEQ multiplex PCR, the TCRdb table keeps only in-frame clones and is missing some. Found here are 90,000 or so clones, 85% of them singletons; the top ten hold 20%. The CDR3 totals 17 residues. Germline V gives CDR1 KGHSH, CDR2 LQKENI. V lost 0 bases, J lost 4 bases, and 9 bases stayed unmatched. The sequencing input was PBMCs. This receptor was taken from a man aged 18-30 years in good health and CMV-seropositive. The chain carries TRBV18 and TRBJ2-5; 9 nucleotides line up with TRBD2. The chain's CDR3 is CASSPPLAGARGETQYF. The CDR3 coding sequence is TGTGCCAGCTCACCACCACTAGCGGGCGCGAGGGGAGAGACCCAGTACTTC. Full variable domain (missing parts from reference TRBV18 and TRBJ2-5): NAGVMQNPRHLVRRRGQEARLRCSPMKGHSHVYWYRQLPEEGLKFMVYLQKENIIDESGMPKERFSAEFPKEGPSILRIQQVVRGDSAAYFCASSPPLAGARGETQYFGPGTRLLVL.